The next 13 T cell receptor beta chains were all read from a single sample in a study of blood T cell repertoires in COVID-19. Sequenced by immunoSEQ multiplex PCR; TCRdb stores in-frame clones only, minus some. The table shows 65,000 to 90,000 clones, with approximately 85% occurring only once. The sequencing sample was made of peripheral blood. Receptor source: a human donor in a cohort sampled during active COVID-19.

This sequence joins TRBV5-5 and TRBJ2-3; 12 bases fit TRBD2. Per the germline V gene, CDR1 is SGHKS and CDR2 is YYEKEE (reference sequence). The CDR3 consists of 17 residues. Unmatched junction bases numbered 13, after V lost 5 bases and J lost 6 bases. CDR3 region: CASRSDELAGGPDTQYF. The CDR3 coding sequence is TGTGCCAGCAGATCTGACGAGCTAGCGGGAGGGCCGGATACGCAGTATTTT.

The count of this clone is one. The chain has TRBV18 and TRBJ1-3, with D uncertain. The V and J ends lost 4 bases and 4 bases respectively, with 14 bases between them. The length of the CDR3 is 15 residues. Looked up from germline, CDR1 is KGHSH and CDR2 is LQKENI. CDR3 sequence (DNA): TGTGCCAGCTCACTCTATAGTATTAAAGGAAACACCATATATTTT. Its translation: CASSLYSIKGNTIYF.

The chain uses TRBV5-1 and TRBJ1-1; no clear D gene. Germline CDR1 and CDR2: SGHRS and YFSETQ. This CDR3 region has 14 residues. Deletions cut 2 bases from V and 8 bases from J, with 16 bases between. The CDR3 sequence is CASSFFAAAPEAFF. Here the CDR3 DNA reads TGCGCCAGCAGCTTCTTTGCGGCAGCACCAGAAGCTTTCTTT.

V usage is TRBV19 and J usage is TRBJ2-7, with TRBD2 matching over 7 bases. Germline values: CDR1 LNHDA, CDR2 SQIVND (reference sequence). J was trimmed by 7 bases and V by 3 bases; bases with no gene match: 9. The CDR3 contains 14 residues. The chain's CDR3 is CASSISRSGGEQYF. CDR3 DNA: TGTGCCAGTAGTATCTCTCGGTCGGGGGGTGAGCAGTACTTC.

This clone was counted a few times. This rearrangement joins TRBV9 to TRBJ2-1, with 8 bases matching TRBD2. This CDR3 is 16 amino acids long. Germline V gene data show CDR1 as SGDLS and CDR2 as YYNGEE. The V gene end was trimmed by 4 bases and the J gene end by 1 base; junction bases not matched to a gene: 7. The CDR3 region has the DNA TGTGCCAGCAGCCCCCCTAGCGGGCCGTCCTACAATGAGCAGTTCTTC. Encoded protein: CASSPPSGPSYNEQFF. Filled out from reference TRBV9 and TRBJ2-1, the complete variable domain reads DSGVTQTPKHLITATGQRVTLRCSPRSGDLSVYWYQQSLDQGLQFLIQYYNGEERAKGNILERFSAQQFPDLHSELNLSSLELGDSALYFCASSPPSGPSYNEQFFGPGTRLTVL.

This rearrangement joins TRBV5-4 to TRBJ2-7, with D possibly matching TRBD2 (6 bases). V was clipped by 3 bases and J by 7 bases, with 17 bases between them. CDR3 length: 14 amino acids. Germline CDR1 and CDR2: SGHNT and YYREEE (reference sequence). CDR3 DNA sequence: TGTGCCAGCAGCTCGATGGGACTGCCCGGGGAGCAGTACTTC. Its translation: CASSSMGLPGEQYF.

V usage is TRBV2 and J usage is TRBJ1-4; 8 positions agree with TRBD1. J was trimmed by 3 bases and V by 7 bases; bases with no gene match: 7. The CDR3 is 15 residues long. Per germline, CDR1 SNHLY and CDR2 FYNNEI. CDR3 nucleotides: TGTGCCAGCACCCTGACAGGGGCTGCTAATGAAAAACTGTTTTTT. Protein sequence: CASTLTGAANEKLFF.

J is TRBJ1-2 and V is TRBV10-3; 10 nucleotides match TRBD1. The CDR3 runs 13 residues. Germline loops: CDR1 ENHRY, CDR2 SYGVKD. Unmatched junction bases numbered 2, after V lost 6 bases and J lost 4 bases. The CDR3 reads CAIRTGGTYGYTF. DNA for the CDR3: TGTGCCATCAGGACAGGGGGCACCTATGGCTACACCTTC.

As DNA, the CDR3 is TGTGCCAGCAGCCCCGCCCGACTAGCGGGAGGACTCTCCTACGAGCAGTACTTC. Amino acids: CASSPARLAGGLSYEQYF. This chain uses TRBV11-2 with TRBJ2-7; 13 nucleotides line up with TRBD2. With 5 bases clipped from V and 0 bases from J, the junction kept 10 bases outside the gene matches. This CDR3 spans 18 amino acids. CDR1 is SGHAT, CDR2 FQNNGV, per germline.

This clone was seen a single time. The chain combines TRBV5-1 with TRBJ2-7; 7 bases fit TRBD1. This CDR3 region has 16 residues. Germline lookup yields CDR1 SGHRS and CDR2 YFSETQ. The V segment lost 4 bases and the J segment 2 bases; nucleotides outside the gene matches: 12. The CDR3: CASSPSGQTLTYEQYF. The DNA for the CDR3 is TGCGCCAGCAGCCCCTCGGGACAGACTTTGACCTACGAGCAGTACTTC.

Here the CDR3 DNA reads TGTGCCAGTAGTACCAGGGAACTCAATCAGCCCCAGCATTTT. It is translated as CASSTRELNQPQHF. V and J are TRBV19 and TRBJ1-5; D is possibly TRBD1 (5 bases). V lost 4 bases and J 3 bases, leaving 10 bases between the germline ends. Germline V gene lookup returns CDR1 LNHDA and CDR2 SQIVND (reference sequence). This CDR3 spans 14 amino acids.

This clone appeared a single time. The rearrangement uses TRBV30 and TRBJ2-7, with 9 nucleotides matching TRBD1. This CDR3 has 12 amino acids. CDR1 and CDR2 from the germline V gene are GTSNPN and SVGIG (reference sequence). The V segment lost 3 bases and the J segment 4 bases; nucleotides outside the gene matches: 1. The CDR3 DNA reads TGTGCCTGGAGGACAGGGGGTTACGAGCAGTACTTC. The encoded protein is CAWRTGGYEQYF.

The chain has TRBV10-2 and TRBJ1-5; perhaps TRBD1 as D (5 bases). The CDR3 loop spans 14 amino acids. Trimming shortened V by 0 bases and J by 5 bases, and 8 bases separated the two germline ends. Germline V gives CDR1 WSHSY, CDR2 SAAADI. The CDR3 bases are TGCGCCAGCAGTGAGTCAGGGGTGGATCAGCCCCAGCATTTT. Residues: CASSESGVDQPQHF.